The next 29 T cell receptor beta chains were all read from a single sample in a study of blood T cell repertoires in COVID-19. Clones were sequenced by immunoSEQ multiplex PCR, and TCRdb holds only the in-frame ones, with some missing. The sample contains more than 350,000 clones, more than 70% of which appear only once. The sequenced sample consisted of peripheral blood. All receptors derive from a woman in her 30s with COVID-19, enrolled during active disease.

The rearrangement joins TRBV7-9 to TRBJ2-3; weak D call: TRBD2 (5 bases). The V gene's germline CDR1 is SEHNR and CDR2 FQNEAQ (reference sequence). V was cut by 2 bases and J by 2 bases, with 14 bases left in between. This CDR3 is built from 16 residues. The CDR3 here is CASSLLGSGNTDTQYF. CDR3 DNA: TGTGCCAGCAGCTTATTGGGGTCCGGGAACACAGATACGCAGTATTTT.

J is TRBJ2-3 and V is TRBV7-8; 11 bases are a match to TRBD1. This CDR3 is 18 amino acids long. Germline V gene sequence: CDR1 SGHVS, CDR2 FQNEAQ. The ends lost 5 bases at V and 1 base at J; junction bases unmatched: 11. The CDR3 nucleotides are TGTGCCAGCAGCGAGAGGCCGGGACAGGGGGTTCGCACAGATACGCAGTATTTT. Translation: CASSERPGQGVRTDTQYF.

The J gene is TRBJ2-7, the V gene TRBV5-5; 7 bases align to TRBD2. Germline lookup yields CDR1 SGHKS and CDR2 YYEKEE (reference sequence). This CDR3 has 15 residues. V trimming: 1 base; J trimming: 6 bases; junction bases outside the gene matches: 10. As DNA, the CDR3 is TGTGCCAGCAGCTTGCGGGGGGATCAAGTATTCGAGCAGTACTTC. Translating gives CASSLRGDQVFEQYF.

V and J are TRBV19 and TRBJ2-3; possibly TRBD1 for D (5 bases). Germline V lookup: CDR1 LNHDA, CDR2 SQIVND (reference sequence). Deletions cut 5 bases from V and 2 bases from J, with 14 bases between. The CDR3 loop spans 15 amino acids. The CDR3 region is CASSPPRQITDTQYF. The CDR3 DNA reads as TGTGCCAGTAGTCCACCCCGACAGATCACAGATACGCAGTATTTT.

The chain is built from TRBV5-1 and TRBJ2-3; 11 bases agree with TRBD2. The V segment lost 0 bases and the J segment 1 base; nucleotides outside the gene matches: 4. Germline V gene data show CDR1 as SGHRS and CDR2 as YFSETQ. The CDR3 runs to 17 residues. CDR3 in DNA: TGCGCCAGCAGCTTGGCGGGACTAGCGGATCGCACAGATACGCAGTATTTT. This encodes CASSLAGLADRTDTQYF. Using reference TRBV5-1 and TRBJ2-3 for the parts outside the CDR3, the full variable domain is KAGVTQTPRYLIKTRGQQVTLSCSPISGHRSVSWYQQTPGQGLQFLFEYFSETQRNKGNFPGRFSGRQFSNSRSEMNVSTLELGDSALYLCASSLAGLADRTDTQYFGPGTRLTVL.

The chain couples TRBV19 to TRBJ2-7; 8 nucleotides match TRBD2. J was trimmed by 6 bases and V by 5 bases; bases with no gene match: 21. Germline V gives CDR1 LNHDA, CDR2 SQIVND (reference sequence). The CDR3 is made up of 18 amino acids. The CDR3 loop reads CASSAPGAGDNTPSEQYF. The DNA for the CDR3 is TGTGCCAGTAGTGCCCCGGGAGCGGGGGACAACACCCCCTCCGAGCAGTACTTC.

The chain is built from TRBV6-2 or TRBV6-3 and TRBJ1-2; D gene unclear. Germline V gene data show CDR1 as MNHEY and CDR2 as SVGEGT. The CDR3 runs 18 residues. The V and J ends lost 0 bases and 1 base respectively, with 18 bases between them. CDR3 bases: TGTGCCAGCAGTTACTCGAGGACTGAAATGGGAATTAACTATGGCTACACCTTC. It specifies CASSYSRTEMGINYGYTF.

Notes on this clone: One junction end does not reproduce the germline sequence, and a read error may be involved. This sequence joins TRBV7-7 and TRBJ1-1, with D uncertain. The CDR3 has 13 residues. From germline, CDR1 is SSHAT and CDR2 FNYEAQ (reference sequence). For the CDR3, the DNA is TGTGCTAGCAGCTTGGCCGAGAACACTGAAGCTTTCTTT. Encoded protein: CASSLAENTEAFF.

The gene calls are TRBV28 and TRBJ2-1; 7 nucleotides align to TRBD2. This CDR3 has 11 residues. V dropped 5 bases and J dropped 12; count of bases not matched to a gene: 4. Germline lookup yields CDR1 MDHEN and CDR2 SYDVKM. The CDR3 region has the DNA TGTGCCAGCAGTCACCTAGCGGCGCAGTTCTTC. Its translation is CASSHLAAQFF.

The chain links TRBV10-3 to TRBJ1-5; the match to TRBD1 covers 7 bases. Germline CDR1 reads ENHRY; CDR2 reads SYGVKD. This CDR3 has 14 residues. The junction had 8 bases not matched to a gene; V was cut back by 7 bases and J by 5 bases. This CDR3 is CAITDREGDQPQHF. Written as DNA, the CDR3 is TGTGCCATCACCGACAGGGAAGGGGATCAGCCCCAGCATTTT.

CDR3 in amino acids: CATSSSRGEKLFF. For the CDR3, the DNA is TGTGCCACCAGTAGTAGCAGAGGGGAAAAACTGTTTTTT. The chain employs TRBV24-1 and TRBJ1-4; unclear D gene. Trimming took off 6 bases at V and 8 bases at J, with 12 bases between the two ends. The length of the CDR3 is 13 residues. Germline CDR1 reads KGHDR; CDR2 reads SFDVKD.

The V and J genes are TRBV6-5 and TRBJ1-1, with D perhaps TRBD1 (5 bases). The CDR3 runs 13 residues. The V gene's germline CDR1 is MNHEY and CDR2 SVGAGI. Trimming removed 6 bases from V and 7 bases from J, with 15 bases in between. The CDR3 DNA reads TGTGCCAGCAGCCTCTACAGGAGCCTTGAAGCTTTCTTT. Residues: CASSLYRSLEAFF.

The V and J genes are TRBV10-3 and TRBJ2-5; D gene ambiguous. The V end was cut by 4 bases, the J end by 4 bases, with 10 bases between. There are 13 residues in the CDR3. Germline V gives CDR1 ENHRY, CDR2 SYGVKD. The DNA for the CDR3 is TGTGCCATCAGTGGTCTATACAGAGAGACCCAGTACTTC. Protein sequence: CAISGLYRETQYF.

The chain combines TRBV4-2 with TRBJ2-2; possibly TRBD2 for D (5 bases). This CDR3 spans 14 amino acids. Trimming removed 1 base at V and 6 bases at J, with 9 bases between. Germline V lookup: CDR1 LGHNA, CDR2 YNFKEQ. CDR3 amino acids: CASSQVAGPGELFF. The CDR3 DNA reads TGTGCCAGCAGCCAAGTGGCGGGTCCCGGGGAGCTGTTTTTT.

This clone was seen more than once but under ten times. CDR3 coding DNA: TGTGCCAACCTACCCCTAAGCGGGTATAGGGGAGACAATGAGCAGTTCTTC. Translating gives CANLPLSGYRGDNEQFF. This rearrangement joins TRBV27 to TRBJ2-1, with D possibly TRBD2 on 6 matching bases. CDR3 length equals 17 residues. From germline, CDR1 is MNHEY and CDR2 SMNVEV (reference sequence). V gave up 10 bases and J gave up 5 bases, with 27 bases separating them.

The rearrangement links TRBV29-1 to TRBJ2-7, with 7 bases lining up with TRBD1. Trimming removed 6 bases from V and 5 bases from J; junction bases left unmatched: 13. The germline V gene has CDR1 SQVTM and CDR2 ANQGSEA. The CDR3 sequence is 14 residues long. CDR3 in DNA: TGCAGCGTGAAAGACAGGGTGGGGTCGAACGAGCAGTACTTC. This encodes CSVKDRVGSNEQYF.

The chain combines TRBV4-2 with TRBJ2-5, with 7 nucleotides matching TRBD1. Looked up from germline, CDR1 is LGHNA and CDR2 is YNFKEQ. The CDR3 is 16 residues long. J was trimmed by 0 bases and V by 3 bases; bases with no gene match: 7. DNA for the CDR3: TGTGCCAGCAGCCAGCCGACGACAGGGTACCAAGAGACCCAGTACTTC. Translating gives CASSQPTTGYQETQYF.

The chain carries TRBV6-5 and TRBJ2-7; 7 nucleotides match TRBD1. V gave up 4 bases and J gave up 0 bases; unmatched junction bases: 3. Per germline, CDR1 MNHEY and CDR2 SVGAGI. There are 14 residues in the CDR3. CDR3 coding DNA: TGTGCCAGCAGTTGGGACAGCAACTCCTACGAGCAGTACTTC. Amino acid sequence: CASSWDSNSYEQYF.

This rearrangement joins TRBV19 to TRBJ2-7; 8 bases are shared with TRBD1. V shed 2 bases and J 6 bases; nucleotides not matched to a gene: 12. CDR1 and CDR2 (germline): LNHDA, SQIVND (reference sequence). This CDR3 is 16 amino acids long. In DNA form, the CDR3 reads TGTGCCAGTAGTATATGGAAGAGACAGGGGTTGTGCGAGCAGTACGTC. Translating it yields CASSIWKRQGLCEQYV.

This chain links TRBV4-1 with TRBJ2-2; 8 bases line up with TRBD2. V lost 3 bases and J lost 1; bases outside the gene matches: 7. The CDR3 is 17 residues long. Germline assignment: CDR1 MGHRA and CDR2 YSYEKL. This CDR3 is CASSQAPTSGNTGELFF. The CDR3 coding sequence is TGCGCCAGCAGCCAGGCTCCTACTAGCGGGAACACCGGGGAGCTGTTTTTT.

This clone was counted a few times. This sequence joins TRBV7-9 and TRBJ1-2, with unresolved D. The CDR3 has 15 residues. CDR1 is SEHNR and CDR2 is FQNEAQ in the germline V gene (reference sequence). Trimming stripped 3 bases from V and 4 bases from J, with 15 bases between. CDR3 sequence: CASSFPEEAIYGYTF. The CDR3 DNA reads as TGTGCCAGCAGCTTTCCGGAAGAGGCTATCTATGGCTACACCTTC.

The chain joins TRBV7-9 to TRBJ2-5; the D is unclear. This CDR3 region has 13 residues. Looked up from germline, CDR1 is SEHNR and CDR2 is FQNEAQ (reference sequence). Trimming stripped 5 bases from V and 5 bases from J, with 12 bases between. The CDR3 loop is CASSGNLRETQYF. In DNA, the CDR3 is TGTGCCAGCAGCGGAAATCTGAGGGAGACCCAGTACTTC. Variable domain in full (rest from reference TRBV7-9 and TRBJ2-5): DTGVSQNPRHKITKRGQNVTFRCDPISEHNRLYWYRQTLGQGPEFLTYFQNEAQLEKSRLLSDRFSAERPKGSFSTLEIQRTEQGDSAMYLCASSGNLRETQYFGPGTRLLVL.

This chain links TRBV5-6 with TRBJ1-5; D might be TRBD1 (5 bases). Germline V gene sequence: CDR1 SGHDT, CDR2 YYEEEE. Deletions cut 3 bases from V and 6 bases from J, with 16 bases between. This CDR3 comprises 15 residues. The CDR3 sequence: CASSYGRGGGQPQHF. The CDR3 region has the DNA TGTGCCAGCAGCTATGGGCGGGGGGGAGGTCAGCCCCAGCATTTT.

This chain links TRBV2 with TRBJ1-6; D is possibly TRBD1 (5 bases). CDR1 and CDR2 from the germline V gene are SNHLY and FYNNEI. The CDR3 runs 13 residues. V lost 6 bases and J lost 4, with 7 bases in between. DNA for the CDR3: TGTGCCAGCAGCAGGGATTATAATTCACCCCTCCACTTT. Translating gives CASSRDYNSPLHF.

The chain joins TRBV11-2 to TRBJ1-1; TRBD1 might be the D (6 bases). This CDR3 is 15 amino acids long. V was cut by 5 bases and J by 5 bases, with 18 bases left in between. The germline V gene encodes CDR1 SGHAT and CDR2 FQNNGV. CDR3 DNA sequence: TGTGCCAGCAGCCTCGGTCGGGGGGGCCGGACTGAAGCTTTCTTT. This gives the protein CASSLGRGGRTEAFF.

This chain joins TRBV6-2 or TRBV6-3 and TRBJ2-2, with a possible D match to TRBD2 (5 bases). The length of the CDR3 is 16 residues. Deletions cut 2 bases from V and 5 bases from J, with 15 bases between. The germline CDR1 and CDR2 sequences are MNHEY and SVGEGT. This CDR3 reads CASSYGPRVPTGELFF. CDR3 in DNA: TGTGCCAGCAGTTACGGTCCGCGGGTCCCTACCGGGGAGCTGTTTTTT.

This chain uses TRBV6-5 with TRBJ2-6, with D perhaps TRBD2 (5 bases). The CDR3 runs to 15 residues. Germline lookup yields CDR1 MNHEY and CDR2 SVGAGI. The V end lost 6 bases, the J end lost 0 bases, and 9 bases lay between the germline ends. In DNA form, the CDR3 reads TGTGCCAGCAGCAACGGGGACTCTGGGGCCAACGTCCTGACTTTC. Residues: CASSNGDSGANVLTF.

The rearrangement uses TRBV15 and TRBJ2-1; 10 nucleotides agree with TRBD2. Germline V gene data show CDR1 as LNHNV and CDR2 as YYDKDF (reference sequence). The CDR3 runs to 14 residues. J gave up 10 bases and V 5 bases, and 8 bases lay outside the gene matches. In nucleotides, the CDR3 is TGTGCCACCAGCCGGTACCTAGCGGGAGAAGAGCAGTTCTTC. Protein product: CATSRYLAGEEQFF.

This clone was observed once. The chain carries TRBV10-3 and TRBJ1-1; D may be TRBD1 (6 bases). Germline V gene lookup returns CDR1 ENHRY and CDR2 SYGVKD. There are 18 residues in the CDR3. V was pared by 0 bases and J by 2 bases, with 19 bases between. The CDR3 DNA reads as TGTGCCATCAGTGAGTCCCCACTTGTGCGGGGGCATAACACTGAAGCTTTCTTT. Translating gives CAISESPLVRGHNTEAFF.